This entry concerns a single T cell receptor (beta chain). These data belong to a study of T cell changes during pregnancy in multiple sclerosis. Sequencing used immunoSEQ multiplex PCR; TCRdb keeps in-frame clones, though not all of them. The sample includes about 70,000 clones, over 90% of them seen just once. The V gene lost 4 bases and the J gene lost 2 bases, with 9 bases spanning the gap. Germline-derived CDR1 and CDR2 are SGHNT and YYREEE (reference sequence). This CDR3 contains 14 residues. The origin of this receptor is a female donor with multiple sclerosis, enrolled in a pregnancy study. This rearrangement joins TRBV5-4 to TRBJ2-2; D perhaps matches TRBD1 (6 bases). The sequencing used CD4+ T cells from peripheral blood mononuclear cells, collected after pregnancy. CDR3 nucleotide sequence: TGTGCCAGCAGCCTGGACAGCAACACCGGGGAGCTGTTTTTT. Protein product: CASSLDSNTGELFF.